The T cell receptor beta chain under discussion was sequenced for a study of blood T cell repertoires in COVID-19 (dated by TCRdb to the early 2020s). Some background on the complete study: Collaborator samples came from the United States, Italy and Spain and covered acute and convalescent phases of COVID-19. A freely available public database, intended as a resource for researchers studying the immune response to SARS-CoV-2, is where the repertoires were released. Where HLA class I and class II types were available, the types were taken from metadata supplied by the sample provider, not from assay-based typing. The material from the prospective study consisted of cDNA or gDNA derived from T cells, B-cell-depleted T cells, or PBMCs. The sample metadata nearly always contained a de-identified subject ID, COVID-19 status, age in years and sex. The samples were drawn from two sources: the first 160 participants of the ongoing ImmuneRACE study, and some 1,300 subjects contributed by 6 global collaborators. The dataset comprised deeply sampled blood TCRbeta repertoires from subjects exposed to, actively infected with, or recovered from COVID-19. What the research found in general, with its limitations: The amount of clinical and demographic metadata varied by source and participant and was provided uncurated.

Points on this clone: Which antigen it targets is not known. No base quality information exists; no much larger clone differs at one position. This CDR3 is also generated by other DNA sequences in the sample.

TCRbeta CDR3 regions were amplified from genomic DNA using the immunoSEQ Assay, a bias-controlled multiplex PCR. For the original study's pipeline: Nucleated cell counts per sample were estimated from amplification of reference gene primers within the assay. To quantify the absolute abundance of each unique TCRbeta CDR3 rearrangement, sequence reads were collapsed and filtered. For each sample, productive Simpson clonality was calculated as the square root of Simpson's diversity index over productive rearrangements. Held by TCRdb, this immuneACCESS table contains in-frame sequences only and omits some clones. Under half of the omission traces to an unresolved V gene where checked; the cause of the rest is unknown. V and J calls and clone size follow that table, whereas D and trimming were derived from the DNA. Here the sample has hundreds of thousands of clones; roughly 90% occur a single time. The ten top clones hold 1.7% of the sample.

Participants in the prospective study were enrolled through a virtual design, were aged about 18 to 100 years, and lived in approximately 25 United States geographic areas. To assign participants to cohorts, the prospective study relied on clinical history that participants themselves reported in a screening survey and a study questionnaire. In the prospective study, mobile phlebotomists collected whole blood, serum and a nasopharyngeal or oropharyngeal swab from each participant. Prospective study participants could optionally give additional blood draws and questionnaires over an approximately 2-month period. Before DNA extraction, blood samples from the prospective study were shipped at room temperature or frozen. The CDR3 starts with the cysteine, ends with the phenylalanine, and has 15 residues. CDR3 DNA only is kept here, 45 bases in frame from base 1. V ends up 0 bases short and J 2 bases short, with an unmatched junction base count of 0. For CDR1 and CDR2, the germline V gene lists KGHSH and LQKENI.

The sequencing input was PBMCs or T cells enriched from blood (not recorded which). The chain is assembled from TRBV18 and TRBJ2-7; TRBD1 agrees with 11 junctional bases. This receptor was taken from a woman younger than 35 with acute COVID-19. The base sequence is TGTGCCAGCTCACCACCGGGACAGGGGGCCTACGAGCAGTACTTC. This translates into CASSPPGQGAYEQYF.